Listed below are T cell receptor beta chains from one sample, sequenced in a study of blood T cell repertoires in COVID-19. Sequenced by immunoSEQ multiplex PCR; TCRdb stores in-frame clones only, minus some. The sample lists more than 85,000 clones; over 75% were seen once. Sequenced material: peripheral blood. The source of these receptors is a woman aged 50 to 60 with acute or convalescent COVID-19. Both conserved end residues are part of each CDR3. A D gene is named only where the DNA matches it firmly. The size entry is marked missing in some rows and otherwise reads once, few, many or a size class.

D: .; V: TRBV5-1; size: .; J: TRBJ2-5; CDR3: CASSSAGLQETQYF; DNA: TGCGCCAGCAGCTCCGCGGGACTTCAAGAGACCCAGTACTTC
D: TRBD1; V: TRBV9; size: .; J: TRBJ2-3; CDR3: CASSVRGLTTDTQYF; DNA: TGTGCCAGCAGCGTCAGGGGGCTGACCACAGATACGCAGTATTTT
D: .; V: TRBV19; size: .; J: TRBJ1-1; CDR3: CAILVGAGAFF; DNA: TGTGCCATCTTGGTGGGCGCGGGAGCTTTCTTT
D: TRBD1; V: TRBV18; size: .; J: TRBJ1-1; CDR3: CASSPQNRQGANTEAFF; DNA: TGTGCCAGCTCACCACAGAATAGACAGGGGGCGAACACTGAAGCTTTCTTT
D: TRBD1; V: TRBV2; size: .; J: TRBJ1-5; CDR3: CASRTQGIRANQPQHF; DNA: TGTGCCAGCAGGACACAGGGGATTCGGGCCAATCAGCCCCAGCATTTT
D: .; V: TRBV5-1; size: .; J: TRBJ1-2; CDR3: CASSLGGTTAAYTF; DNA: TGCGCCAGCAGCTTGGGGGGCACCACTGCCGCCTACACCTTC
D: .; V: TRBV28; size: few; J: TRBJ1-1; CDR3: CASSGGGRKAFF; DNA: TGTGCCAGCTCAGGTGGGGGCAGGAAAGCTTTCTTT
D: TRBD1; V: TRBV3-1/TRBV3-2; size: once; J: TRBJ2-3; CDR3: CASSQDVRGRDTQYF; DNA: TGTGCCAGCAGCCAAGATGTCAGGGGGCGAGATACGCAGTATTTT
D: TRBD1; V: TRBV5-1; size: .; J: TRBJ1-2; CDR3: CASSLAQGDLNGYTF; DNA: TGCGCCAGCAGCTTGGCTCAGGGGGATCTGAATGGCTACACCTTC
D: TRBD1; V: TRBV18; size: .; J: TRBJ1-1; CDR3: CASSPFVGTGSEAFF; DNA: TGTGCCAGCTCACCATTCGTTGGGACAGGATCTGAAGCTTTCTTT
D: TRBD1; V: TRBV9; size: once; J: TRBJ1-2; CDR3: CASSEPGQDHGYTF; DNA: TGTGCCAGCAGCGAACCGGGACAGGATCATGGCTACACCTTC
D: .; V: TRBV19; size: .; J: TRBJ1-4; CDR3: CASPPNPSEKLFF; DNA: TGTGCCAGTCCTCCGAACCCCAGTGAAAAACTGTTTTTT
D: .; V: TRBV9; size: .; J: TRBJ2-7; CDR3: CASSVGAGASYEQYF; DNA: TGTGCCAGCAGCGTGGGTGCAGGGGCTTCCTACGAGCAGTACTTC
D: TRBD1; V: TRBV4-2; size: .; J: TRBJ1-3; CDR3: CASSLTSGQGVSGNTIYF; DNA: TGTGCCAGCAGCCTGACATCAGGACAGGGGGTTTCTGGAAACACCATATATTTT
D: .; V: TRBV6-2/TRBV6-3; size: .; J: TRBJ2-1; CDR3: CASSSHSGPRRKNEQFF; DNA: TGTGCCAGCAGTTCCCATTCCGGGCCCAGGAGGAAAAATGAGCAGTTCTTC
D: .; V: TRBV30; size: once; J: TRBJ1-1; CDR3: CAWREQGNTEAFF; DNA: TGTGCCTGGAGGGAACAGGGGAACACTGAAGCTTTCTTT
D: TRBD1; V: TRBV4-1; size: .; J: TRBJ2-3; CDR3: CASSLRDRDPDTQYF; DNA: TGCGCCAGCAGCCTCCGGGACAGGGACCCAGATACGCAGTATTTT
D: TRBD1; V: TRBV6-6; size: .; J: TRBJ1-2; CDR3: CASSYDRGYGYTF; DNA: TGTGCCAGCAGTTACGACAGGGGATATGGCTACACCTTC
D: .; V: TRBV5-1; size: .; J: TRBJ1-2; CDR3: CASSLGDKGYGYTF; DNA: TGCGCCAGCAGCTTAGGGGACAAAGGCTATGGCTACACCTTC
D: TRBD1; V: TRBV29-1; size: .; J: TRBJ1-1; CDR3: CSVRTGVYEAFF; DNA: TGCAGCGTTCGGACAGGGGTCTATGAAGCTTTCTTT
D: .; V: TRBV10-3; size: .; J: TRBJ1-1; CDR3: CAISEGGAGQKNTEAFF; DNA: TGTGCCATCAGTGAAGGGGGAGCGGGACAAAAGAACACTGAAGCTTTCTTT
D: TRBD1; V: TRBV9; size: .; J: TRBJ1-4; CDR3: CASSPRSVRQGGEKLFF; DNA: TGTGCCAGCAGCCCTAGGTCCGTTCGACAGGGTGGGGAAAAACTGTTTTTT
D: .; V: TRBV2; size: many; J: TRBJ1-2; CDR3: CASSEQGPQLYGYTF; DNA: TGTGCCAGCAGTGAGCAGGGCCCCCAGCTCTATGGCTACACCTTC
D: .; V: TRBV21-1; size: .; J: TRBJ1-5; CDR3: CASSKKGVSRHQPQHF; DNA: TGTGCCAGCAGCAAGAAGGGGGTCTCCAGGCATCAGCCCCAGCATTTT
D: .; V: TRBV30; size: .; J: TRBJ1-6; CDR3: CAWSVRLLNSPLHF; DNA: TGTGCCTGGAGTGTACGACTTCTTAATTCACCCCTCCACTTT
D: .; V: TRBV7-2; size: .; J: TRBJ1-6; CDR3: CASSPSGFLHF; DNA: TGTGCCAGCAGCCCTTCCGGTTTTCTCCACTTT
D: TRBD2; V: TRBV2; size: .; J: TRBJ2-2; CDR3: CASNQERGNTGELFF; DNA: TGTGCCAGCAATCAGGAGCGGGGGAACACCGGGGAGCTGTTTTTT
D: .; V: TRBV9; size: .; J: TRBJ1-6; CDR3: CASSVEAGGGLRNSPLHF; DNA: TGTGCCAGCAGCGTAGAGGCTGGGGGGGGTTTGAGGAATTCACCCCTCCACTTT
D: .; V: TRBV19; size: .; J: TRBJ1-3; CDR3: CASSIQFPGNTIYF; DNA: TGTGCCAGTAGTATTCAGTTCCCTGGAAACACCATATATTTT
D: .; V: TRBV19; size: .; J: TRBJ1-1; CDR3: CASSMVEGGAFF; DNA: TGTGCCAGTAGTATGGTGGAAGGGGGAGCTTTCTTT
D: .; V: TRBV2; size: .; J: TRBJ2-1; CDR3: CASSERRGGKGEQFF; DNA: TGTGCCAGCAGTGAAAGGAGGGGGGGCAAGGGTGAGCAGTTCTTC
D: TRBD2; V: TRBV9; size: .; J: TRBJ2-1; CDR3: CASSVSGGANNEQFF; DNA: TGTGCCAGCAGCGTTAGCGGGGGGGCGAACAATGAGCAGTTCTTC
D: .; V: TRBV6-5; size: .; J: TRBJ1-1; CDR3: CASRRDGAAGTEAFF; DNA: TGTGCCAGCAGAAGAGATGGGGCGGCGGGGACTGAAGCTTTCTTT
D: .; V: TRBV11-2; size: .; J: TRBJ1-2; CDR3: CASSPRDTSYGYTF; DNA: TGTGCCAGCAGCCCGAGGGACACCAGCTATGGCTACACCTTC
D: .; V: TRBV5-8; size: .; J: TRBJ1-2; CDR3: CASSFHLRDGYTF; DNA: TGTGCCAGCAGCTTTCACTTACGCGATGGCTACACCTTC
D: .; V: TRBV25-1; size: .; J: TRBJ1-2; CDR3: CASSRGLSYGYTF; DNA: TGTGCCAGCAGTAGGGGACTTTCCTATGGCTACACCTTC
D: .; V: TRBV5-5; size: .; J: TRBJ1-2; CDR3: CASSHGPGADGYTF; DNA: TGTGCCAGCAGTCACGGTCCAGGGGCGGATGGCTACACCTTC
D: .; V: TRBV5-1; size: .; J: TRBJ2-6; CDR3: CASSPSGSGANVLTF; DNA: TGCGCCAGCAGCCCGTCGGGCTCTGGGGCCAACGTCCTGACTTTC
D: TRBD1; V: TRBV7-3; size: few; J: TRBJ1-2; CDR3: CASSLMGTGDGYTF; DNA: TGTGCCAGCAGCTTAATGGGGACAGGGGATGGCTACACCTTC
D: .; V: TRBV6-1; size: .; J: TRBJ1-5; CDR3: CASSEALGAVLGNQPQHF; DNA: TGTGCCAGCAGTGAAGCGCTTGGGGCAGTGTTGGGCAATCAGCCCCAGCATTTT
D: .; V: TRBV7-2; size: once; J: TRBJ1-2; CDR3: CASSGRGPANYGYTF; DNA: TGTGCCAGCAGCGGGAGGGGACCCGCTAACTATGGCTACACCTTC
D: .; V: TRBV14; size: .; J: TRBJ1-6; CDR3: CASSQDIRDNSPLHF; DNA: TGTGCCAGCAGCCAAGACATCAGGGATAATTCACCCCTCCACTTT
D: TRBD1; V: TRBV30; size: .; J: TRBJ1-4; CDR3: CAWSHTGGIIEKLFF; DNA: TGTGCCTGGAGTCATACAGGGGGAATTATTGAAAAACTGTTTTTT
D: .; V: TRBV7-9; size: .; J: TRBJ2-6; CDR3: CASSLSTTYGANVLTF; DNA: TGTGCCAGCAGCTTGAGTACGACTTATGGGGCCAACGTCCTGACTTTC
D: TRBD2; V: TRBV11-2; size: once; J: TRBJ2-7; CDR3: CASSVTSGGPYEQYF; DNA: TGTGCCAGCAGCGTTACTAGCGGGGGGCCCTACGAGCAGTACTTC
D: TRBD2; V: TRBV5-1; size: .; J: TRBJ2-3; CDR3: CASSSQSSGGGDTQYF; DNA: TGCGCCAGCAGCTCTCAGAGTAGCGGGGGAGGAGATACGCAGTATTTT
D: .; V: TRBV7-9; size: .; J: TRBJ1-1; CDR3: CASSLFNTEAFF; DNA: TGTGCCAGCAGCCTTTTCAACACTGAAGCTTTCTTT
D: .; V: TRBV18; size: .; J: TRBJ1-1; CDR3: CASSPPGGIDTEAFF; DNA: TGTGCCAGCTCACCACCGGGGGGTATAGACACTGAAGCTTTCTTT
D: .; V: TRBV6-5; size: once; J: TRBJ1-2; CDR3: CASSPYSYGYTF; DNA: TGTGCCAGCAGTCCTTACTCCTATGGCTACACCTTC
D: TRBD1; V: TRBV2; size: .; J: TRBJ2-5; CDR3: CASSRDSQETQYF; DNA: TGTGCCAGCTCTAGGGACAGCCAAGAGACCCAGTACTTC
D: TRBD2; V: TRBV5-1; size: .; J: TRBJ2-7; CDR3: CASSSGGAPYEQYF; DNA: TGCGCCAGCAGCTCCGGGGGGGCCCCCTACGAGCAGTACTTC
D: TRBD1; V: TRBV11-3; size: .; J: TRBJ2-1; CDR3: CASSLGIRTGGHNEQFF; DNA: TGTGCCAGCAGCTTAGGGATCCGGACAGGGGGCCACAATGAGCAGTTCTTC
D: .; V: TRBV3-1/TRBV3-2; size: .; J: TRBJ1-5; CDR3: CASSQDKGAKEPQHF; DNA: TGTGCCAGCAGCCAAGATAAAGGGGCCAAGGAGCCCCAGCATTTT
D: .; V: TRBV19; size: .; J: TRBJ2-3; CDR3: CASSIPQGTQYF; DNA: TGTGCCAGTAGTATCCCGCAGGGTACGCAGTATTTT
D: .; V: TRBV18; size: .; J: TRBJ2-5; CDR3: CASSPEDWAETQYF; DNA: TGTGCCAGCTCACCGGAGGACTGGGCGGAGACCCAGTACTTC
D: .; V: TRBV5-1; size: few; J: TRBJ1-2; CDR3: CASSWGEGYGYTF; DNA: TGCGCCAGCAGCTGGGGAGAAGGCTATGGCTACACCTTC